Listed below are T cell receptor beta chains from one sample, sequenced in a study of OX40 agonist ivuxolimab in advanced cancers. Sequencing was performed with immunoSEQ multiplex PCR; in TCRdb, only in-frame clones are kept and a portion is missing. The data contain fewer than 65,000 clones, 90% of them singletons. The sample was CD4+ or CD8+ T cells sorted from blood, taken in a trial of the OX40 agonist ivuxolimab. Receptors originate from an adult with an advanced solid tumor such as melanoma, head and neck, liver or kidney cancer. Each CDR3 is given with its conserved first and last residue. A D gene is named only where the DNA matches it firmly. Expanded clones are given a class, and other clones once, few, many or no size at all.

J gene,clone size,D gene,V gene,CDR3 DNA,CDR3 protein
TRBJ1-1,-,TRBD1,TRBV30,TGTGCCTGGTACCGACAGGGGGCGAGGACTGAAGCTTTCTTT,CAWYRQGARTEAFF
TRBJ2-3,-,-,TRBV6-4,TGTGCCAGCAGTGAAGGAATACGGGGCCACACAGATACGCAGTATTTT,CASSEGIRGHTDTQYF
TRBJ2-2,-,-,TRBV5-1,TGCGCCAGCAGCTTGGCCCCAGTCACCGAGGAGCTGTTTTTT,CASSLAPVTEELFF
TRBJ2-2,-,TRBD1,TRBV15,TGTGCCACCAGCGTGCTTGACAGGGACGCCGGGGAGCTGTTTTTT,CATSVLDRDAGELFF
TRBJ2-2,-,TRBD2,TRBV11-2,TGTGCCAGCAGCTTATGGGGTGGCGGGAGGCCGGTCTCCGGGGAGCTGTTTTTT,CASSLWGGGRPVSGELFF
TRBJ2-2,-,TRBD2,TRBV11-1,TGTGCCAGCAGCTTCCGACTAGCGGGAGGGCCCGTCGGGGAGCTGTTTTTT,CASSFRLAGGPVGELFF
TRBJ1-1,-,TRBD1,TRBV10-1,TGCGCCAGCAGTGGGTTCCACAGGGGGCAGAACACTGAAGCTTTCTTT,CASSGFHRGQNTEAFF
TRBJ2-1,-,TRBD1,TRBV28,TGTGCCAGCAGTCCTTCGGGACAGGGGACTAGGAATGAGCAGTTCTTC,CASSPSGQGTRNEQFF
TRBJ2-3,few,-,TRBV11-2,TGTGCCAGCAGCGCCTCTCCCTTTAGTACGGTGGGGACAGATACGCAGTATTTT,CASSASPFSTVGTDTQYF
TRBJ1-1,-,-,TRBV2,TGTGCCAGCAGGAGAGACAGGAACACTGAAGCTTTCTTT,CASRRDRNTEAFF
TRBJ2-4,-,-,TRBV4-2,TGTGCCAGCAGCCAAGATCTTGCCCCGTGGGGGGGCGAGTTAGCCAAAAACATTCAGTACTTC,CASSQDLAPWGGELAKNIQYF
TRBJ2-3,-,-,TRBV20-1,TGCAGTTCCGTCACAGGGACGCAGTATTTT,CSSVTGTQYF
TRBJ2-1,-,TRBD1,TRBV7-2,TGTGCCAGCAGCACAGACAGGGGGCTATACAATGAGCAGTTCTTC,CASSTDRGLYNEQFF
TRBJ2-7,once,-,TRBV28,TGTGCCAGCAGTCTACAGGGAACGTTCTACGAGCAGTACTTC,CASSLQGTFYEQYF
TRBJ2-3,-,-,TRBV2,TGTGCCAGCAGTAATTCGCGGGGGCGAGTGAGAGATACGCAGTATTTT,CASSNSRGRVRDTQYF
TRBJ2-1,-,-,TRBV27,TGTGCCAGCAACCACAGGGAGAGGTCCTACAATGAGCAGTTCTTC,CASNHRERSYNEQFF
TRBJ2-7,-,-,TRBV5-5,TGTGCCAGCAGCTTGATGTCCTACGAGCAGTACTTC,CASSLMSYEQYF
TRBJ2-3,-,-,TRBV21-1,TGTGCCAGCAGCAAAGTGCCTAGCACAGATACGCAGTATTTT,CASSKVPSTDTQYF
TRBJ1-5,-,TRBD1,TRBV2,TGTGCCAGCTCAGGGGGGGTCACGGCGAATCAGCCCCAGCATTTT,CASSGGVTANQPQHF
TRBJ1-5,-,-,TRBV7-6,TGTGCCAGCAGCTTAAGAGGGGATCAGCCCCAGCATTTT,CASSLRGDQPQHF
TRBJ1-5,-,-,TRBV6-4,TGTGCCAGCAGTGAGGATTCCTATAGCAATCAGCCCCAGCATTTT,CASSEDSYSNQPQHF
TRBJ2-1,once,-,TRBV14,TGTGCCAGCAGAACTACTAGTACCCATGAGCAGTTCTTC,CASRTTSTHEQFF
TRBJ2-1,-,-,TRBV28,TGTGCCAGCAGTCCTCGTTGGGATGAGCAGTTCTTC,CASSPRWDEQFF
TRBJ2-1,-,TRBD2,TRBV5-1,TGCGCCAGCAGTAAGCTAGCGGGGAACAATGAGCAGTTCTTC,CASSKLAGNNEQFF
TRBJ2-7,few,TRBD1,TRBV7-9,TGTGCCAGCAGCGCACGACAGGGGACCTCGGCCCTGTACTTC,CASSARQGTSALYF
TRBJ2-3,-,TRBD1,TRBV5-1,TGCGCCAGCAGCTTGGATGACGGCTGGGGACAGGGGTCTGATACGCAGTATTTT,CASSLDDGWGQGSDTQYF
TRBJ1-2,-,-,TRBV6-5,TGTGCCAGCAGTTATTGGGGGGCGAACAACTATGGCTACACCTTC,CASSYWGANNYGYTF
TRBJ2-2,-,TRBD2,TRBV7-2,TGTGCCAGCAGCCTCGTGGGACTAGCGACAACCGGGGAGCTGTTTTTT,CASSLVGLATTGELFF
TRBJ2-1,once,-,TRBV5-1,TGCGCCAGCAGCTTGCCAGGGCCCTACAATGAGCAGTTCTTC,CASSLPGPYNEQFF
TRBJ1-4,-,-,TRBV28,TGTGCCACCAATGAACGGAAGGCCGTGAATGAAAAACTGTTTTTT,CATNERKAVNEKLFF
TRBJ2-3,-,TRBD2,TRBV10-3,TGTGCCATCAGGGGGGGGCGAGTAGCGGGAGAAGCGGCGAGCACAGATACGCAGTATTTT,CAIRGGRVAGEAASTDTQYF
TRBJ2-3,-,-,TRBV9,TGTGCCAGCAGCGTGGGGGAACGCACAGATACGCAGTATTTT,CASSVGERTDTQYF
TRBJ2-7,-,-,TRBV5-3,TGTGCCAGAATCGGCAAAGGCAGGGACCCTAACGAGCAGTACTTC,CARIGKGRDPNEQYF
TRBJ2-7,-,-,TRBV21-1,TGTGCCAGCCCGCCTTGGGGCCACGAGCAGTACTTC,CASPPWGHEQYF
TRBJ2-7,-,-,TRBV5-1,TGCGCCAGCAGCAACGATCACTACGAGCAGTACTTC,CASSNDHYEQYF
TRBJ2-3,-,TRBD1,TRBV19,TGTGCCAGTAGTCTCGGACAGGCTAGCACAGATACGCAGTATTTT,CASSLGQASTDTQYF
TRBJ2-7,-,TRBD2,TRBV4-3,TGCGCCAGCAGCCAAGAATTCCTAGCGGGAGGGTCCTACGAGCAGTACTTC,CASSQEFLAGGSYEQYF